Shown below are 14 T cell receptor beta chains from a single sample sequenced in a study of early T cells in non-severe SARS-CoV-2 infection. TCRdb recomputed calls from the 5' RACE reads with MiXCR, one row per CDR3 protein. This table holds tens of thousands of distinct CDR3 sequences, about 4.5% found once. The source material was whole blood. These receptors all stem from an adult who was a healthcare worker with PCR-confirmed SARS-CoV-2 infection or an uninfected control (not recorded which).

This clonotype was seen at least ten times. This chain connects TRBV10-3 to TRBJ2-7; tentatively, D is TRBD2 (5 bases). This CDR3 region has 13 residues. The germline V and J ends were trimmed by 10 bases and 0 bases, with 13 bases remaining between them. The germline V gene encodes CDR1 ENHRY and CDR2 SYGVKD. CDR3 DNA: TGTGCCACCAACATAGGACTCTCCTACGAGCAGTACTTC. Amino acid sequence: CATNIGLSYEQYF.

This clonotype occurred a few times. The rearrangement joins TRBV13 to TRBJ2-7, with unresolved D. Trimming took off 5 bases at V and 3 bases at J, with 17 bases between the two ends. The CDR3 has 15 residues. Germline V gene lookup returns CDR1 PRHDT and CDR2 FYEKMQ (reference sequence). The CDR3 DNA is TGTGCCAGCAGCCCACCCGGAAGGAATAGCTACGAGCAGTACTTC. It codes for CASSPPGRNSYEQYF.

This clonotype has a count of ten or more. The genes are TRBV7-9 and TRBJ2-5; a weak D match, TRBD2 (6 bases). The CDR3 has 17 amino acids. Germline V gene lookup returns CDR1 SEHNR and CDR2 FQNEAQ (reference sequence). Trimming shortened V by 3 bases and J by 5 bases, and 22 bases separated the two germline ends. Here the CDR3 reads CASSFSPRGPEGETQYF. The CDR3 DNA follows: TGTGCCAGCAGCTTTAGTCCTCGGGGACCGGAGGGGGAGACCCAGTACTTC.

Many counts were recorded for this clonotype. The chain employs TRBV6-2 or TRBV6-3 and TRBJ2-2; possible D gene TRBD1, 6 bases. Trimming left V 2 bases short and J 3 bases short, with 22 bases between. The CDR3 sequence is 19 residues long. Germline CDR1 is MNHEY and CDR2 is SVGEGT. The CDR3 is CASSYPSENRAEDTGELFF. The CDR3 DNA follows: TGTGCCAGCAGTTACCCCTCAGAAAACAGGGCCGAGGACACCGGGGAGCTGTTTTTT.

This clonotype occurred many times. The chain combines TRBV27 with TRBJ2-7; possibly TRBD2 for D (5 bases). CDR1 and CDR2 (germline): MNHEY, SMNVEV (reference sequence). Trimming shortened V by 5 bases and J by 4 bases, and 12 bases separated the two germline ends. CDR3 length equals 13 residues. This chain's CDR3 is CASSPREGYEQYF. The CDR3 DNA reads as TGTGCCAGCAGTCCCCGCGAGGGTTACGAGCAGTACTTC.

The table lists this clonotype with many counts. The V call is TRBV6-5, the J call TRBJ1-3; 7 bases align to TRBD1. Germline trimming cut 5 bases from V and 3 bases from J; bases unmatched to any gene: 7. The CDR3 runs to 15 residues. The V gene's germline CDR1 is MNHEY and CDR2 SVGAGI. CDR3 protein: CASSTLTGNGNTIYF. The CDR3 bases are TGTGCCAGCAGTACCCTGACAGGGAATGGAAACACCATATATTTT.

The table lists this clonotype with many counts. The rearrangement links TRBV7-8 to TRBJ2-1; the D gene is possibly TRBD1 (6 bases). The CDR3 has 19 residues. The ends were cut back, 0 bases at V and 0 bases at J, with 18 bases in the middle. From germline, CDR1 is SGHVS and CDR2 FQNEAQ. CDR3 loop: CASSLAVRSGAFSYNEQFF. The CDR3 DNA follows: TGTGCCAGCAGCTTAGCGGTGCGGTCAGGGGCCTTCTCCTACAATGAGCAGTTCTTC.

This clonotype was recorded at least ten times. V gene TRBV20-1 combines with J gene TRBJ2-1; 8 nucleotides line up with TRBD2. Per germline, CDR1 DFQATT and CDR2 SNEGSKA (reference sequence). The CDR3 is made up of 13 amino acids. CDR3 sequence reads: CSHLSGTGNEQFF. Written as DNA, the CDR3 is TGCAGCCACCTTAGCGGGACGGGAAATGAGCAGTTCTTC.

In its sample, this clonotype was seen a few times. V is TRBV20-1 and J is TRBJ2-7; D is ambiguous. V was shortened by 0 bases and J by 2 bases, with 11 bases between the two germline ends. Germline V gene sequence: CDR1 DFQATT, CDR2 SNEGSKA (reference sequence). The CDR3 sequence is 14 residues long. CDR3 loop: CSARDGSDAYEQYF. The CDR3 DNA reads as TGCAGTGCTAGAGACGGTTCGGACGCCTACGAGCAGTACTTC.

This clonotype was seen repeatedly, ten times or more. This chain links TRBV7-8 with TRBJ2-3; D perhaps matches TRBD1 (6 bases). Germline V gene sequence: CDR1 SGHVS, CDR2 FQNEAQ. CDR3 length equals 16 residues. Trimming removed 5 bases at V and 0 bases at J, with 15 bases between. CDR3 bases: TGTGCCAGCAGCCTCCGGGACAATCCTAGCACAGATACGCAGTATTTT. Translated: CASSLRDNPSTDTQYF.

This clonotype was seen many times. The chain employs TRBV20-1 and TRBJ2-7; D is perhaps TRBD1 (6 bases). Germline V gene lookup returns CDR1 DFQATT and CDR2 SNEGSKA (reference sequence). V was shortened by 4 bases and J by 5 bases, with 12 bases between the two germline ends. The CDR3 spans 12 residues. CDR3: CSANGGVNEQYF. In DNA form, the CDR3 reads TGCAGTGCTAATGGGGGCGTCAACGAGCAGTACTTC.

This chain links TRBV30 with TRBJ1-1, with D hard to call. V lost 0 bases and J 1 base, leaving 6 bases between the germline ends. The CDR3 is 13 amino acids. The germline V gene encodes CDR1 GTSNPN and CDR2 SVGIG (reference sequence). As DNA, the CDR3 is TGTGCCTGGAGTGTACAGCAGAACACTGAAGCTTTCTTT. As protein: CAWSVQQNTEAFF.

This clonotype was found many times. The V and J genes are TRBV5-5 and TRBJ1-3, with D possibly matching TRBD1 (6 bases). The germline V gene encodes CDR1 SGHKS and CDR2 YYEKEE (reference sequence). This CDR3 is 15 amino acids long. The V and J ends lost 4 bases and 0 bases respectively, with 11 bases between them. The CDR3 nucleotides are TGTGCCAGCAGCCCCGGGACATCCTCTGGAAACACCATATATTTT. Amino acid sequence: CASSPGTSSGNTIYF.

This clonotype was counted many times. The chain is built from TRBV7-3 and TRBJ2-2; D is unclear. V dropped 5 bases and J dropped 2 bases, with 12 bases sitting between them. The CDR3 extends over 15 amino acids. The germline CDR1 and CDR2 sequences are SGHTA and FQGTGA. The CDR3 loop is CASSQLTSNTGELFF. As DNA, the CDR3 is TGTGCCAGCAGCCAACTGACATCTAACACCGGGGAGCTGTTTTTT.